These T cell receptor beta chains were read from a single sample in a study of shared clonotypes between healthy human individuals. The assay was immunoSEQ multiplex PCR, and TCRdb's table has in-frame clones only and misses some. The sample consists of over a million clones, roughly 96% of them appearing once. Source material: naive CD4+ T cells sorted from blood. The receptor source for this set is a man aged 30 to 39 in good health. Both conserved end residues are part of each CDR3. D genes are given only for firm matches. Some rows have no size entry. The others give once, few or many, or a class for an expanded clone.

TRBV13	-	TRBD2	TRBJ2-1	15	TGTGCCAGCAGCTTAAGGGGAGGGATCGGCAATGAGCAGTTCTTC	CASSLRGGIGNEQFF
TRBV2	-	TRBD2	TRBJ2-5	15	TGTGCCAGCAGCAAGGGGACTAGCGGCAAAGAGACCCAGTACTTC	CASSKGTSGKETQYF
TRBV9	once	TRBD2	TRBJ2-3	15	TGTGCCAGCAGCGTACCGGGAGGTATCTCAGATACGCAGTATTTT	CASSVPGGISDTQYF
TRBV19	once	TRBD1	TRBJ1-2	13	TGTGCCAGTAGTGTCGACAGGGAAAGTGGCTACACCTTC	CASSVDRESGYTF
TRBV7-9	-	-	TRBJ2-1	13	TGTGCCAGCAGCTTAGGACCCTGGGGTGAGCAGTTCTTC	CASSLGPWGEQFF
TRBV7-3	-	TRBD2	TRBJ2-5	14	TGTGCCAGCAGTTCTAGCGGGAGTAGAGAGACCCAGTACTTC	CASSSSGSRETQYF
TRBV6-5	-	TRBD1	TRBJ2-7	14	TGTGCCAGCAGCCCCCCGGACAGGGCTTACGAGCAGTACTTC	CASSPPDRAYEQYF
TRBV2	-	-	TRBJ1-2	13	TGTGCCAGCAGTGAAGGACAGATCTATGGCTACACCTTC	CASSEGQIYGYTF
TRBV5-1	once	-	TRBJ1-3	17	TGCGCCAGCAGCCCAGGCGGAGGCGCCCCTTACGGAAACACCATATATTTT	CASSPGGGAPYGNTIYF
TRBV5-1	-	TRBD1	TRBJ2-5	14	TGCGCCAGCAGCTTATCAGGGGGCCAAGAGACCCAGTACTTC	CASSLSGGQETQYF
TRBV2	-	-	TRBJ1-4	17	TGTGCCAGCAGGACCGGGGGGGCAGCCAGACCAGGGGAAAAACTGTTTTTT	CASRTGGAARPGEKLFF
TRBV11-3	-	TRBD1	TRBJ2-3	14	TGTGCCAGCCAACCCGCAGGGGGCGCAGATACGCAGTATTTT	CASQPAGGADTQYF
TRBV28	-	TRBD1	TRBJ1-2	13	TGTGCCAGCAGTCAGACAGGGGTCTATGGCTACACCTTC	CASSQTGVYGYTF
TRBV28	-	TRBD2	TRBJ2-7	14	TGTGCCAGCAGTCTAGGACTAGAGGCCTACGAGCAGTACTTC	CASSLGLEAYEQYF
TRBV7-9	-	-	TRBJ2-7	16	TGTGCCAGCAGCAAACCTACCCGGACTCTTGACTACGAGCAGTACTTC	CASSKPTRTLDYEQYF
TRBV5-5	-	-	TRBJ1-5	15	TGTGCCAGCAGCTTGGCCGGGCAGTTCAATCAGCCCCAGCATTTT	CASSLAGQFNQPQHF
TRBV27	-	-	TRBJ2-7	14	TGTGCCAGCAAATTCCGGGGTTCATCCTACGAGCAGTACTTC	CASKFRGSSYEQYF
TRBV7-1	-	-	TRBJ1-4	15	TGTGCCAGCAGCGGGGTTGGGGCAACTAATGAAAAACTGTTTTTT	CASSGVGATNEKLFF
TRBV5-1	-	TRBD2	TRBJ2-1	15	TGCGCCAGCAGCTTAGCGGGAGTAAATAGGAATGAGCAGTTCTTC	CASSLAGVNRNEQFF
TRBV27	-	-	TRBJ1-3	12	TGTGCCAGCAGTGGGAGGCAGGGAACCCTTTATTTT	CASSGRQGTLYF
TRBV28	-	TRBD2	TRBJ2-2	18	TGTGCCAGCAGTCTGCATCAAGCGGGAGTCGCGAACACCGGGGAGCTGTTTTTT	CASSLHQAGVANTGELFF
TRBV28	-	-	TRBJ1-2	13	TGTGCCAGCACCACCAAAGGGAACTATGGCTACACCTTC	CASTTKGNYGYTF
TRBV30	-	-	TRBJ1-5	13	TGTGCCTGGACAACGGATAGCAATCAGCCCCAGCATTTT	CAWTTDSNQPQHF
TRBV18	-	TRBD2	TRBJ2-1	16	TGTGCCAGCTCACCGACTACTAGCGGGAGCTACAATGAGCAGTTCTTC	CASSPTTSGSYNEQFF
TRBV6-5	-	-	TRBJ2-3	14	TGTGCCAGCAGTTACGGTTCGGATACAGATACGCAGTATTTT	CASSYGSDTDTQYF
TRBV6-5	-	TRBD1	TRBJ2-2	16	TGTGCCAGCAGTTACTGGCAGGGGGCGAACACCGGGGAGCTGTTTTTT	CASSYWQGANTGELFF
TRBV7-2	-	TRBD2	TRBJ2-5	16	TGTGCCAGCAGCACCGCTAGCGGTCCGCTAGGGGAGACCCAGTACTTC	CASSTASGPLGETQYF
TRBV18	-	TRBD1	TRBJ2-7	19	TGTGCCAGCTCACCTGCCGGGACAGGGGGCTTGATCGGCGCCTACGAGCAGTACTTC	CASSPAGTGGLIGAYEQYF
TRBV9	-	TRBD2	TRBJ2-7	16	TGTGCCAGCAGCGCCGCTAGCGGGACGCGTTACTACGAGCAGTACTTC	CASSAASGTRYYEQYF
TRBV7-6	-	TRBD2	TRBJ2-5	15	TGTGCCAGCAGCTTAGGGACTAGCTTCATGGAGACCCAGTACTTC	CASSLGTSFMETQYF
TRBV27	-	TRBD2	TRBJ2-5	14	TGTGCCAGCAGTGCACCGGGACTAGCGAGGACCCAGTACTTC	CASSAPGLARTQYF
TRBV30	-	-	TRBJ1-2	15	TGTGCCGCGGAAACCCGCGACCTTCGGAACTATGGCTACACCTTC	CAAETRDLRNYGYTF
TRBV11-1	-	-	TRBJ1-1	13	TGTGCCAGCACACAGAGATCCAGCACTGAAGCTTTCTTT	CASTQRSSTEAFF
TRBV5-6	-	TRBD1	TRBJ2-1	15	TGTGCCAGCAGCTTAAGGACAGGGGGACTAAGAGAGCAGTTCTTC	CASSLRTGGLREQFF
TRBV7-6	-	TRBD1	TRBJ1-1	14	TGTGCCAGCAGCTTCGGACAGGTGAACACTGAAGCTTTCTTT	CASSFGQVNTEAFF
TRBV29-1	few	-	TRBJ1-1	13	TGCAGCGGGAGGACAACCCAAAACACTGAAGCTTTCTTT	CSGRTTQNTEAFF
TRBV18	-	-	TRBJ2-5	15	TGTGCCAGCTCACCAGCAATGGGACCCGAGGAGACCCAGTACTTC	CASSPAMGPEETQYF
TRBV6-1	-	-	TRBJ2-3	13	TGTGCCAGCAGTGAAGAGTTCCCAGATACGCAGTATTTT	CASSEEFPDTQYF
TRBV2	-	TRBD1	TRBJ1-4	17	TGTGCCAGCAGTTTGAACAGGGGAGTTTCAACTAATGAAAAACTGTTTTTT	CASSLNRGVSTNEKLFF
TRBV6-7	-	TRBD2	TRBJ2-2	17	TGTGCCAGCAGTTATCCACGCCTAGCGGGAGGTCACGGGGAGCTGTTTTTT	CASSYPRLAGGHGELFF
TRBV5-1	-	-	TRBJ1-1	16	TGCGCCAGCAGCCCGGGACCGGGACAAGAAAGCCTTGAAGCTTTCTTT	CASSPGPGQESLEAFF
TRBV7-8	-	-	TRBJ2-3	16	TGTGCCAGCAGCGCCTCGGCGGTCCTCAGCACAGATACGCAGTATTTT	CASSASAVLSTDTQYF
TRBV19	-	TRBD1	TRBJ1-5	14	TGTGCCAGTAGGACTGACAGGGTCCCTCAGCCCCAGCATTTT	CASRTDRVPQPQHF
TRBV7-9	-	-	TRBJ2-3	16	TGTGCCAGCAGCCCAATTATGGGGCCGCGAGGAGATACGCAGTATTTT	CASSPIMGPRGDTQYF
TRBV23-1	-	-	TRBJ2-2	16	TGCGCCAGCAGTCAATTTGTTAGAACTAACACCGGGGAGCTGTTTTTT	CASSQFVRTNTGELFF
TRBV4-1	-	-	TRBJ2-1	13	TGCGCCAGCAGCCAGGACCGAGGTAGAGAGCAGTTCTTC	CASSQDRGREQFF
TRBV19	-	-	TRBJ2-3	16	TGTGCCAGTAGTATTATTCTAGCGACTAGCACAGATACGCAGTATTTT	CASSIILATSTDTQYF
TRBV10-3	once	-	TRBJ2-3	15	TGTGCCATCAGTGGCCAGCGGCCTAGCACAGATACGCAGTATTTT	CAISGQRPSTDTQYF
TRBV18	-	TRBD2	TRBJ2-7	16	TGTGCCAGCTCACCAAGACTAGCGGGAGGTGGCGACGAGCAGTACTTC	CASSPRLAGGGDEQYF
TRBV7-2	-	-	TRBJ2-6	16	TGTGCCACCTCCGTAGGGAATCGGTCTGGGGCCAACGTCCTGACTTTC	CATSVGNRSGANVLTF
TRBV5-1	-	-	TRBJ2-3	13	TGCGCCAGCAGCTTCCCTAGTGAGGATACGCAGTATTTT	CASSFPSEDTQYF
TRBV6-4	-	-	TRBJ1-2	14	TGTGCCAGCAGTGATGGGGGCTCTAGGGCTGGCTACACCTTC	CASSDGGSRAGYTF
TRBV11-3	-	-	TRBJ2-7	13	TGTGCCAGCAGCTTAGCGGGCTCCTACGAGCAGTACTTC	CASSLAGSYEQYF
TRBV6-1	-	TRBD2	TRBJ2-7	15	TGTGCCACCATCCCCCTGGAGGGAGGGCTGAACGAGCAGTACTTC	CATIPLEGGLNEQYF
TRBV4-3	once	TRBD1	TRBJ1-2	15	TGCGCCAGCAGCCAGACCGGGACAGGGATCCATGGCTACACCTTC	CASSQTGTGIHGYTF